A few counts support the clone carrying this T cell receptor beta chain. The antigen remains unidentified. At one end the junction does not follow the germline gene, possibly because of a read error. These data are taken from a study of T-cell memory formation after mild COVID-19. Study-level points and caveats: CD4/CD8 balance held among clones contracting day 15 to 85, and later expanders leaned CD4+.

It was 5'RACE with constant-segment primers that produced the TCR alpha and TCR beta cDNA libraries, which carried sample barcodes and UMIs. Each CDR3 protein is one row after TCRdb ran MiXCR on the 5' RACE reads. This table holds about 290,000 distinct CDR3 sequences, about 16% found once. Germline V CDR1 and CDR2: SEHNR, FQNEAQ (reference sequence). This CDR3 has 15 amino acids. The rearrangement uses TRBV7-9 and TRBJ2-1; D is ambiguous. Sequenced: PBMCs or a T cell subset sorted from them (not recorded which). This TCR was recovered from a man between 18 and 29 years old who had mild COVID-19 (a few samples of this study predate the infection). Cell type and time point are not known. The CDR3 sequence is CASSPAVISYNEQLF. The DNA of the CDR3 is TGTGCCAGCAGCCCGGCCGTGATCTCCTACAATGAGCAGTTATTC.